These 21 T cell receptor beta chains originate from one sample sequenced in a study of radiation and T cells in renal cell carcinoma. Regarding time point: baseline pretreatment blood. Treatment here: 15 Gy SBRT to primary tumor, nephrectomy 4 weeks later. The data were produced by immunoSEQ multiplex PCR, yet TCRdb's version contains in-frame clones alone and is incomplete. Of under 65,000 clones in the sample, just under 80% were seen once. Sample: blood, taken from a patient whose treatment included radiotherapy and nephrectomy. The receptor source for this set is a man aged 55 to 70 with renal cell carcinoma.

A single count supports this clone. The chain has TRBV5-4 and TRBJ2-1; D unclear. The CDR3 has 14 amino acids. Germline V gives CDR1 SGHNT, CDR2 YYREEE (reference sequence). The ends were cut back, 0 bases at V and 1 base at J, with 5 bases in the middle. In DNA, the CDR3 is TGTGCCAGCAGCTTGGGCAATTCCTACAATGAGCAGTTCTTC. Its protein is CASSLGNSYNEQFF.

The V and J genes are TRBV6-1 and TRBJ2-2; possibly TRBD2 for D (6 bases). The germline CDR1 and CDR2 sequences are MNHNS and SASEGT. The CDR3 extends over 15 amino acids. V was pared by 4 bases and J by 6 bases, with 15 bases between. The CDR3 spells CASSVMDYNPGELFF. CDR3 DNA sequence: TGTGCCAGCAGTGTTATGGACTACAATCCCGGGGAGCTGTTTTTT.

J is TRBJ2-5 and V is TRBV11-3; TRBD2 aligns across 14 bases. CDR3 length: 15 amino acids. V gave up 4 bases and J gave up 7 bases; unmatched junction bases: 5. The germline V gene encodes CDR1 SGHNT and CDR2 YENEEA. CDR3 bases: TGTGCCAGCAGCTCCGGGACTAGCGGGAGCGGGACCCAGTACTTC. Protein product: CASSSGTSGSGTQYF.

The chain has TRBV7-6 and TRBJ2-7; 7 bases map to TRBD2. J gave up 0 bases and V 5 bases, and 1 base lay outside the gene matches. The CDR3 runs to 13 residues. From germline, CDR1 is SGHVS and CDR2 FNYEAQ. This CDR3 reads CASSRTSSYEQYF. CDR3 bases: TGTGCCAGCAGCCGGACTAGCTCCTACGAGCAGTACTTC.

The chain employs TRBV11-2 and TRBJ1-2; 7 nucleotides match TRBD1. Germline assignment: CDR1 SGHAT and CDR2 FQNNGV. Unmatched junction bases numbered 7, after V lost 5 bases and J lost 4 bases. This CDR3 spans 14 amino acids. The CDR3 sequence: CASSLRQGTYGYTF. The CDR3 region has the DNA TGTGCCAGCAGCCTGCGACAGGGCACCTATGGCTACACCTTC.

The rearrangement uses TRBV7-9 and TRBJ2-7; D remains ambiguous. Between the trimmed V and J ends, which lost 5 bases and 10 bases, there was a span of 21 bases. CDR1 SEHNR and CDR2 FQNEAQ come from the germline V gene (reference sequence). The CDR3 has 14 amino acids. The CDR3, as DNA: TGTGCCAGCAGCCCCTCCGGGCCCTCGGAAGTCCAGTACTTC. This translates into CASSPSGPSEVQYF.

This chain uses TRBV7-2 with TRBJ2-3; no clear D. Germline CDR1 reads SGHTA; CDR2 reads FQGNSA. V lost 5 bases and J lost 4, with 10 bases in between. This CDR3 has 13 residues. The chain's CDR3 is CASSLFQADTQYF. In DNA form, the CDR3 reads TGTGCCAGCAGCCTCTTCCAAGCAGATACGCAGTATTTT.

The chain links TRBV11-2 to TRBJ1-4; 8 bases are a match to TRBD1. There are 16 residues in the CDR3. Germline V lookup: CDR1 SGHAT, CDR2 FQNNGV. V dropped 5 bases and J dropped 4; count of bases not matched to a gene: 9. CDR3 DNA: TGTGCCAGCAGCCCAACAGGGGGGCAGAATAATGAAAAACTGTTTTTT. Its translation is CASSPTGGQNNEKLFF.

The chain uses TRBV11-2 and TRBJ1-3; tentative D call: TRBD1 (5 bases). V lost 5 bases and J lost 1, with 12 bases in between. Germline values: CDR1 SGHAT, CDR2 FQNNGV. This CDR3 region has 15 residues. The CDR3 is CASSPRAGSGNTIYF. Here the CDR3 DNA reads TGTGCCAGCAGCCCCAGGGCAGGGTCTGGAAACACCATATATTTT.

The CDR3 DNA follows: TGCGCCAGCAGCCAAGGGGCAGCCACAACTAATGAAAAACTGTTTTTT. Its protein is CASSQGAATTNEKLFF. The chain is built from TRBV4-1 and TRBJ1-4; D call uncertain. Looked up from germline, CDR1 is MGHRA and CDR2 is YSYEKL. Trimming left V 1 base short and J 0 bases short, with 9 bases between. This CDR3 is 16 amino acids long.

The rearrangement uses TRBV25-1 and TRBJ1-2, with 7 bases that match TRBD1. From germline, CDR1 is MGHDK and CDR2 SYGVNS. After removal of 4 bases from V and 0 bases from J, the junction contained 5 bases not matched to a gene. The CDR3 contains 15 residues. The CDR3 DNA sequence: TGTGCCAGCAGTGCACAGGGGACAGCTAACTATGGCTACACCTTC. This translates into CASSAQGTANYGYTF.

The rearrangement links TRBV7-9 to TRBJ1-6, with D possibly matching TRBD1 (5 bases). The V end was cut by 1 base, the J end by 5 bases, with 15 bases between. Germline lookup yields CDR1 SEHNR and CDR2 FQNEAQ (reference sequence). This CDR3 is 17 amino acids long. CDR3 sequence reads: CASSLVVGLRDNSPLHF. The CDR3 coding sequence is TGTGCCAGCAGCTTAGTTGTGGGACTTAGGGATAATTCACCCCTCCACTTT.

The chain uses TRBV7-9 and TRBJ2-1, with 7 nucleotides matching TRBD1. The CDR3 loop spans 14 amino acids. The germline V gene encodes CDR1 SEHNR and CDR2 FQNEAQ (reference sequence). Trimming removed 1 base from V and 8 bases from J; junction bases left unmatched: 5. CDR3 sequence: CASSLGQGSDEQFF. The DNA of the CDR3 is TGTGCCAGCAGCTTAGGACAGGGATCAGATGAGCAGTTCTTC.

CDR3 DNA sequence: TGCGCCAGCAGCAAGGGTGGGACAGGGAGGCTCAATGAGCAGTTCTTC. This sequence encodes CASSKGGTGRLNEQFF. The chain joins TRBV5-1 to TRBJ2-1; TRBD1 matches 9 bases. Trimming cost V 4 bases and J 6 bases; bases outside gene matches: 11. The length of the CDR3 is 16 residues. Per germline, CDR1 SGHRS and CDR2 YFSETQ.

The gene calls are TRBV5-5 and TRBJ1-1; a possible D gene is TRBD1 (5 bases). Germline V CDR1 and CDR2: SGHKS, YYEKEE (reference sequence). Deletions cut 0 bases from V and 2 bases from J, with 11 bases between. The CDR3 consists of 15 residues. CDR3 sequence: CASSLERGSNTEAFF. CDR3 nucleotides: TGTGCCAGCAGCTTGGAACGGGGGTCCAACACTGAAGCTTTCTTT.

The gene calls are TRBV5-1 and TRBJ1-2; 7 positions agree with TRBD1. With V trimmed by 5 bases and J by 6 bases, 13 bases remained unmatched. This CDR3 has 15 amino acids. Germline V gene sequence: CDR1 SGHRS, CDR2 YFSETQ. The CDR3 coding sequence is TGCGCCAGCAGTTTCTCTAGGGACAGTTCGGATGGCTACACCTTC. As protein: CASSFSRDSSDGYTF.

This clone has just a few counts. The chain employs TRBV7-9 and TRBJ1-1; D is uncertain. CDR1 is SEHNR, CDR2 FQNEAQ, per germline (reference sequence). The CDR3 is made up of 13 amino acids. V lost 0 bases, J lost 4 bases, and 6 bases lay in between. The chain's CDR3 is CASSLARLTEAFF. The CDR3 DNA sequence: TGTGCCAGCAGCTTAGCCCGACTCACTGAAGCTTTCTTT. The variable domain in full, completed from reference TRBV7-9 and TRBJ1-1, reads DTGVSQNPRHKITKRGQNVTFRCDPISEHNRLYWYRQTLGQGPEFLTYFQNEAQLEKSRLLSDRFSAERPKGSFSTLEIQRTEQGDSAMYLCASSLARLTEAFFGQGTRLTVV.

This clone was observed once. The J gene is TRBJ1-2, the V gene TRBV7-9; 8 nucleotides match TRBD1. Germline CDR1 SEHNR, CDR2 FQNEAQ (reference sequence). The junction had 12 bases not matched to a gene; V was cut back by 0 bases and J by 6 bases. The length of the CDR3 is 17 residues. CDR3 bases: TGTGCCAGCAGCTTAGCGGGGACAGGCCACCTAGCTCATGGCTACACCTTC. As protein: CASSLAGTGHLAHGYTF.

The gene calls are TRBV5-4 and TRBJ2-1; D is possibly TRBD2 (7 bases). Germline loops: CDR1 SGHNT, CDR2 YYREEE (reference sequence). The CDR3 sequence is 15 residues long. V lost 7 bases to trimming and J lost 0 bases, with 14 bases between them. The DNA of the CDR3 is TGTGCCAGCTTTAGGGGGGGGAGCTCCTACAATGAGCAGTTCTTC. Residues: CASFRGGSSYNEQFF.

The V and J genes are TRBV7-9 and TRBJ2-3; possibly TRBD2 for D (5 bases). Per the germline V gene, CDR1 is SEHNR and CDR2 is FQNEAQ (reference sequence). This CDR3 spans 16 amino acids. The V end was cut by 5 bases, the J end by 0 bases, with 15 bases between. The CDR3 DNA reads TGTGCCAGCAGCCCCTGGGGAGCACCGAGCACAGATACGCAGTATTTT. It translates to CASSPWGAPSTDTQYF.

V usage is TRBV6-6 and J usage is TRBJ1-6; 7 bases fit TRBD1. V was pared by 4 bases and J by 8 bases, with 8 bases of the junction left unmatched. There are 15 residues in the CDR3. CDR1 and CDR2 (germline): MNHNY, SVGAGI (reference sequence). The CDR3 nucleotides read TGTGCCAGCAGTTCGACAGGGCCGGGGGATTCACCCCTCCACTTT. As protein: CASSSTGPGDSPLHF.